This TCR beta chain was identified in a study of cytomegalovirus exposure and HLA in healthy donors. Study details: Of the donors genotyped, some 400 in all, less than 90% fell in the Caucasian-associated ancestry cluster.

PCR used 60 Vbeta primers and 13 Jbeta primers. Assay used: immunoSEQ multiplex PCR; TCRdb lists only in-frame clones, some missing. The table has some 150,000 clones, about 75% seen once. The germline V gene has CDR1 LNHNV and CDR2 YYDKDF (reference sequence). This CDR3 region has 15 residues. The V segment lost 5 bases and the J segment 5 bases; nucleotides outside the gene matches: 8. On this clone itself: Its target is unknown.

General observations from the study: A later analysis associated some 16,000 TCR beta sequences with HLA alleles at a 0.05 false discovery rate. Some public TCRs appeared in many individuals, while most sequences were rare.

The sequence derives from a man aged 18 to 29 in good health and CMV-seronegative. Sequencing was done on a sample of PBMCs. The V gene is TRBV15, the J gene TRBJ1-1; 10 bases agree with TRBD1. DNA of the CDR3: TGTGCCACCAGCGCACCGGGACAGGGGAAGACTGAAGCTTTCTTT. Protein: CATSAPGQGKTEAFF. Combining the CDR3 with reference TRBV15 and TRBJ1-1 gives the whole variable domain DAMVIQNPRYQVTQFGKPVTLSCSQTLNHNVMYWYQQKSSQAPKLLFHYYDKDFNNEADTPDNFQSRRPNTSFCFLDIRSPGLGDTAMYLCATSAPGQGKTEAFFGQGTRLTVV.